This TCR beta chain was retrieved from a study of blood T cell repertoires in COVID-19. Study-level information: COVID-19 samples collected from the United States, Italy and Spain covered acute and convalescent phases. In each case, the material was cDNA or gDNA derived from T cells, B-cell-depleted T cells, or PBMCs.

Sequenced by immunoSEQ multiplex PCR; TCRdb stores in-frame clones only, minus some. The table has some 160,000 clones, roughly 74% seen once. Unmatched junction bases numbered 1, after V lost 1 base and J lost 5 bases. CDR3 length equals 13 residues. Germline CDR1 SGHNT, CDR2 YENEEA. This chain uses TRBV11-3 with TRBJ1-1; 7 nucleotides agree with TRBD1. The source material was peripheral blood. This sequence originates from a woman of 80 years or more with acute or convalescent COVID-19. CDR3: CASSLARGTEAFF. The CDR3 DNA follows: TGTGCCAGCAGCTTAGCCAGGGGGACTGAAGCTTTCTTT.